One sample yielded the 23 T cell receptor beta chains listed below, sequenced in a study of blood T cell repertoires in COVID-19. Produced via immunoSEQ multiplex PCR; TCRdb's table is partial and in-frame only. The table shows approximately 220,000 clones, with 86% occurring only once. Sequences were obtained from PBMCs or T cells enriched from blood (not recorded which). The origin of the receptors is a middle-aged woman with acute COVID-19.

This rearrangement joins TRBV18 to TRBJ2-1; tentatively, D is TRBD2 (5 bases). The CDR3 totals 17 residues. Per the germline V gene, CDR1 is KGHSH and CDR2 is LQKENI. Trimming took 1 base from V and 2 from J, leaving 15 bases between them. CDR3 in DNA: TGTGCCAGCTCACCACGGGCTGGGAGTATCACCTACAATGAGCAGTTCTTC. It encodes CASSPRAGSITYNEQFF.

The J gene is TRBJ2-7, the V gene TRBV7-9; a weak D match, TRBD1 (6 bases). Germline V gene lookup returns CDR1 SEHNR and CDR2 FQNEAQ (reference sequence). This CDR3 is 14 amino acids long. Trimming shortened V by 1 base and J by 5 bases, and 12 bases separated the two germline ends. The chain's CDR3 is CASSLDLTGHEQYF. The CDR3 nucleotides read TGTGCCAGCAGCTTAGACTTGACAGGTCACGAGCAGTACTTC.

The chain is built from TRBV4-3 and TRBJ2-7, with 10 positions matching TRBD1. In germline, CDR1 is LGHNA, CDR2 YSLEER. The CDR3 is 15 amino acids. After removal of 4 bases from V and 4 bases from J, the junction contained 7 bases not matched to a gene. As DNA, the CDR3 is TGCGCCAGCAGCCTCGGACAGGGGGAAGTATACGAGCAGTACTTC. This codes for CASSLGQGEVYEQYF.

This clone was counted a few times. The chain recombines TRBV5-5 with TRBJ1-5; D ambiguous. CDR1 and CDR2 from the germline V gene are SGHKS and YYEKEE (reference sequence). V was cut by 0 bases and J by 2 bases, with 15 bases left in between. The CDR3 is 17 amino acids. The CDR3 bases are TGTGCCAGCAGCTTGGGGCAGGTCAATTTGGGCAATCAGCCCCAGCATTTT. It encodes CASSLGQVNLGNQPQHF.

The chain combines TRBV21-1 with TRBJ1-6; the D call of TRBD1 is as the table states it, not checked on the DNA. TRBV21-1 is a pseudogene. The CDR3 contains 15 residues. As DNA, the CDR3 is TGTGCCAGCAGCAAAGGGGAGACAGGGAGTTCACCCCTCCACTTT. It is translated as CASSKGETGSSPLHF.

The CDR3 spells CASSLPRGNEAFF. The CDR3 nucleotides read TGTGCCAGCAGCTTGCCGAGGGGGAATGAAGCTTTCTTT. The chain has TRBV28 and TRBJ1-1, with D maybe TRBD1 (6 bases). The germline V gene has CDR1 MDHEN and CDR2 SYDVKM. The CDR3 is 13 amino acids. Trimming removed 6 bases at V and 7 bases at J, with 15 bases between.

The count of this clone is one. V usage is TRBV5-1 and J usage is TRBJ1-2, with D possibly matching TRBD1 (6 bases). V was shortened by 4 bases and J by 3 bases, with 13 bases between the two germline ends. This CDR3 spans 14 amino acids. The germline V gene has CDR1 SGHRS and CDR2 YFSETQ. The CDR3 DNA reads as TGCGCCAGCAGCCGACAGGCCGGGGACTATGGCTACACCTTC. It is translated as CASSRQAGDYGYTF.

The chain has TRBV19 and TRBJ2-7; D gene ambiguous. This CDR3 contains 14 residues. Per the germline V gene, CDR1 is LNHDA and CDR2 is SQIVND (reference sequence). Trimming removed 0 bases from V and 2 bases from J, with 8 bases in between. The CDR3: CASSIDAETYEQYF. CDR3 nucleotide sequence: TGTGCCAGTAGTATAGATGCGGAAACCTACGAGCAGTACTTC. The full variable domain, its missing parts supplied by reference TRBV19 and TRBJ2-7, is DGGITQSPKYLFRKEGQNVTLSCEQNLNHDAMYWYRQDPGQGLRLIYYSQIVNDFQKGDIAEGYSVSREKKESFPLTVTSAQKNPTAFYLCASSIDAETYEQYFGPGTRLTVT.

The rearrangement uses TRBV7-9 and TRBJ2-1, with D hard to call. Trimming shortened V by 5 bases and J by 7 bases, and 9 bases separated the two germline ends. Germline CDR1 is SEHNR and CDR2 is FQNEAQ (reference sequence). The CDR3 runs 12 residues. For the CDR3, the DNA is TGTGCCAGCAGCCCCACTCGGAATGAGCAGTTCTTC. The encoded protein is CASSPTRNEQFF.

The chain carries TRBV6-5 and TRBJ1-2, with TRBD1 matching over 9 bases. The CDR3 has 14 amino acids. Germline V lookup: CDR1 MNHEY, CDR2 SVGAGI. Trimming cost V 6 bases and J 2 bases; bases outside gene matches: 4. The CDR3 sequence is CASRGTGRNYGYTF. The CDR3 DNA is TGTGCCAGCAGGGGGACAGGGAGGAACTATGGCTACACCTTC.

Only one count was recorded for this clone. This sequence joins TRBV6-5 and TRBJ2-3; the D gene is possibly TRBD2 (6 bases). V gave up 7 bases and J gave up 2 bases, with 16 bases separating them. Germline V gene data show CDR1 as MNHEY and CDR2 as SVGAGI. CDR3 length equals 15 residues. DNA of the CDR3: TGTGCCAGCAACCTCGGGCCTAGCGCCACAGATACGCAGTATTTT. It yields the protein CASNLGPSATDTQYF.

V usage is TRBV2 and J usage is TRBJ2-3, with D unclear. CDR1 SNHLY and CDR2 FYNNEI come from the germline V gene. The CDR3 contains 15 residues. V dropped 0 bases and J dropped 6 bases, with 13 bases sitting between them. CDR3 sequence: CASSEAPNLVDTQYF. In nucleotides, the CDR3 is TGTGCCAGCAGTGAAGCGCCCAACCTAGTTGATACGCAGTATTTT.

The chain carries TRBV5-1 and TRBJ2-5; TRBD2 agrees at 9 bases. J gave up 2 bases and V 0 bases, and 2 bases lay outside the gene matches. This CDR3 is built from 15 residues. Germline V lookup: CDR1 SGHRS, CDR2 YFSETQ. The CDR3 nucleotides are TGCGCCAGCAGCTTGGGTAGCGGGGGACAAGAGACCCAGTACTTC. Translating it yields CASSLGSGGQETQYF.

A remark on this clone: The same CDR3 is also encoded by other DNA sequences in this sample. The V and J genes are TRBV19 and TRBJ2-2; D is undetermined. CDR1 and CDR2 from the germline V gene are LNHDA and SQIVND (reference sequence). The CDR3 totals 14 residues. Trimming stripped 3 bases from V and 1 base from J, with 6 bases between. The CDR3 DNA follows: TGTGCCAGTAGTATCTCCGGGAACACCGGGGAGCTGTTTTTT. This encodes CASSISGNTGELFF.

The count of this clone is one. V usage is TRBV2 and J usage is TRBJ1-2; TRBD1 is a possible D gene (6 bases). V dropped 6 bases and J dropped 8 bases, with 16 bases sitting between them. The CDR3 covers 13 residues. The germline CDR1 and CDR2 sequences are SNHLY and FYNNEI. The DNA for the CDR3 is TGTGCCAGCAGGGACAGTCTAGCTTTGGGCTACACCTTC. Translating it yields CASRDSLALGYTF.

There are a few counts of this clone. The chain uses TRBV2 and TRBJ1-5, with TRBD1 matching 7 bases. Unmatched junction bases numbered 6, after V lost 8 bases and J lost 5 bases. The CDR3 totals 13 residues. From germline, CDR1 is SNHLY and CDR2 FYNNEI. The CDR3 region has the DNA TGTGCCAGCGCCGGACAGGTAGATCAGCCCCAGCATTTT. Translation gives CASAGQVDQPQHF.

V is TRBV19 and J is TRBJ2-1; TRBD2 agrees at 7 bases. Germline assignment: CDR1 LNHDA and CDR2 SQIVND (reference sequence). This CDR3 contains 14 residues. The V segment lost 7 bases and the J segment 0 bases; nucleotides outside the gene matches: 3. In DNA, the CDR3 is TGTGCCAGTACAGCGGGGACCTCCTACAATGAGCAGTTCTTC. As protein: CASTAGTSYNEQFF. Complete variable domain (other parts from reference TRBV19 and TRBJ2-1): DGGITQSPKYLFRKEGQNVTLSCEQNLNHDAMYWYRQDPGQGLRLIYYSQIVNDFQKGDIAEGYSVSREKKESFPLTVTSAQKNPTAFYLCASTAGTSYNEQFFGPGTRLTVL.

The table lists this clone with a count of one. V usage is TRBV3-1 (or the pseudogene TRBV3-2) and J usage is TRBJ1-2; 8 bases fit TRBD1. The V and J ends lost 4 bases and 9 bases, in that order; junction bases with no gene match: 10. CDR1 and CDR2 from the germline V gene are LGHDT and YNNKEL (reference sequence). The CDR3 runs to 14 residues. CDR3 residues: CASSPEFGTGSYTF. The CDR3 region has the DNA TGTGCCAGCAGCCCCGAGTTCGGGACAGGAAGCTACACCTTC.

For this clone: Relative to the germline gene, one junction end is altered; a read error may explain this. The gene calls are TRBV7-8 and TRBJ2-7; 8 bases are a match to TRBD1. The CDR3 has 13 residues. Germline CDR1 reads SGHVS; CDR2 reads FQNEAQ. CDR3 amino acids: CAGSSTGDYEQYF. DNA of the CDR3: TGTGCCGGCAGCTCGACAGGGGACTACGAGCAGTACTTC.

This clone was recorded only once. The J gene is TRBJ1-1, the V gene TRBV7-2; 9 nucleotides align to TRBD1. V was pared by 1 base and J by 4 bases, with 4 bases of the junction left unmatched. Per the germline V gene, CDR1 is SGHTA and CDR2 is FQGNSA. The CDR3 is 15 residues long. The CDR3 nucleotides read TGTGCCAGCAGCTTAGTAGTGGGACAGGGCACTGAAGCTTTCTTT. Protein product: CASSLVVGQGTEAFF.

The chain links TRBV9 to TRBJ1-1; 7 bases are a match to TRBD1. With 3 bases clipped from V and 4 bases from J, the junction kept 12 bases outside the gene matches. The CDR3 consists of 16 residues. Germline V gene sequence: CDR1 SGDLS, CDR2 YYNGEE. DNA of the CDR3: TGTGCCAGCAGCGCTGCGGGAGGGGGCGTATTCACTGAAGCTTTCTTT. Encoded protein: CASSAAGGGVFTEAFF.

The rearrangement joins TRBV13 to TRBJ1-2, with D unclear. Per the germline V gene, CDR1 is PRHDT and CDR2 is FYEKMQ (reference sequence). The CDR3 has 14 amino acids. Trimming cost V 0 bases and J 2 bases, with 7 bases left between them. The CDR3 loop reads CASSLGSVNYGYTF. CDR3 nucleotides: TGTGCCAGCAGCTTAGGGTCCGTGAACTATGGCTACACCTTC.

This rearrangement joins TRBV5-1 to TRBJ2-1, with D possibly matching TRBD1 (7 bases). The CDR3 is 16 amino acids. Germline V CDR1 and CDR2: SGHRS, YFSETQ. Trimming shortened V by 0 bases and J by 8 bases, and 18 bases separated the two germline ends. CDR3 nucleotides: TGCGCCAGCAGCTTGGGATCGGAGGGGGCTTGGGATGAGCAGTTCTTC. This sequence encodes CASSLGSEGAWDEQFF. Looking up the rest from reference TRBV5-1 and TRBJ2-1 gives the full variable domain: KAGVTQTPRYLIKTRGQQVTLSCSPISGHRSVSWYQQTPGQGLQFLFEYFSETQRNKGNFPGRFSGRQFSNSRSEMNVSTLELGDSALYLCASSLGSEGAWDEQFFGPGTRLTVL.